These 7 T cell receptor beta chains came from one sample sequenced in a study of T cell responses to AZD1222 COVID-19 vaccine. This table comes from immunoSEQ multiplex PCR, and its TCRdb copy is limited to in-frame clones, with some not included. The sample lists roughly 120,000 clones, approximately 90% seen once, with roughly 7% in the top ten. Sequencing used peripheral blood, obtained on day 0 of AZD1222 vaccination. The source is an adult in good health.

This sequence joins TRBV2 and TRBJ1-2, with 8 nucleotides matching TRBD1. This CDR3 comprises 19 residues. CDR1 is SNHLY and CDR2 is FYNNEI in the germline V gene. With 3 bases clipped from V and 3 bases from J, the junction kept 18 bases outside the gene matches. The CDR3 region is CASSEWPLGQGGLHYGYTF. CDR3 sequence (DNA): TGTGCCAGCAGTGAGTGGCCCCTTGGACAGGGCGGTTTGCACTATGGCTACACCTTC.

The chain joins TRBV6-2 or TRBV6-3 to TRBJ2-1; tentative D call: TRBD2 (6 bases). The CDR3 loop spans 15 amino acids. CDR1 and CDR2 (germline): MNHEY, SVGEGT. Trimming took 5 bases from V and 4 from J, leaving 15 bases between them. The CDR3 here is CASSLAGLGYNEQFF. The CDR3 DNA sequence: TGTGCCAGCAGTCTTGCGGGGCTGGGTTACAATGAGCAGTTCTTC.

The chain links TRBV4-1 to TRBJ2-1; D gene ambiguous. Germline-derived CDR1 and CDR2 are MGHRA and YSYEKL. With 3 bases removed from V and 2 bases from J, the gap between germline ends came to 14 bases. The CDR3 spans 16 residues. CDR3 residues: CASSHTGTDPYNEQFF. The CDR3 DNA reads TGCGCCAGCAGCCACACGGGCACCGACCCCTACAATGAGCAGTTCTTC.

The chain uses TRBV11-2 and TRBJ1-2; D possibly corresponds to TRBD1 (5 bases). The V end lost 6 bases, the J end lost 2 bases, and 13 bases lay between the germline ends. This CDR3 contains 14 residues. Germline V lookup: CDR1 SGHAT, CDR2 FQNNGV. The CDR3 DNA follows: TGTGCCAGCAGTCCAAGGGGATGGAACTATGGCTACACCTTC. Protein product: CASSPRGWNYGYTF. Drawing the rest from reference TRBV11-2 and TRBJ1-2, the complete variable domain is EAGVAQSPRYKIIEKRQSVAFWCNPISGHATLYWYQQILGQGPKLLIQFQNNGVVDDSQLPKDRFSAERLKGVDSTLKIQPAKLEDSAVYLCASSPRGWNYGYTFGSGTRLTVV.

This chain uses TRBV18 with TRBJ2-7, with 7 positions matching TRBD1. Germline V gene data show CDR1 as KGHSH and CDR2 as LQKENI. V shed 2 bases and J 3 bases; nucleotides not matched to a gene: 4. The CDR3 is made up of 14 amino acids. Here the CDR3 reads CASSPRDSVYEQYF. The DNA for the CDR3 is TGTGCCAGCTCACCAAGGGACAGTGTCTACGAGCAGTACTTC.

This clone was seen a single time. V usage is TRBV5-5 and J usage is TRBJ2-7, with D possibly being TRBD1 or TRBD2 (5 bases each). Per the germline V gene, CDR1 is SGHKS and CDR2 is YYEKEE (reference sequence). V lost 1 base, J lost 4 bases, and 12 bases lay in between. The CDR3 has 14 residues. The CDR3 DNA reads TGTGCCAGCAGCTTGCTCAGGGAGTCTTACGAGCAGTACTTC. This sequence encodes CASSLLRESYEQYF.

The chain employs TRBV28 and TRBJ2-7; 7 nucleotides line up with TRBD1. Germline CDR1 is MDHEN and CDR2 is SYDVKM. The CDR3 contains 12 residues. V shed 7 bases, J shed 6 bases, and the junction held 6 bases outside the gene matches. CDR3 residues: CASKDRSPEQYF. The CDR3 DNA follows: TGTGCCAGCAAGGACAGGTCGCCCGAGCAGTACTTC. Variable domain in full (rest from reference TRBV28 and TRBJ2-7): DVKVTQSSRYLVKRTGEKVFLECVQDMDHENMFWYRQDPGLGLRLIYFSYDVKMKEKGDIPEGYSVSREKKERFSLILESASTNQTSMYLCASKDRSPEQYFGPGTRLTVT.